Following are 12 T cell receptor beta chains from one sample sequenced in a study of identical twins. A single record per CDR3 protein comes from TCRdb applying MiXCR to the 5' RACE reads. The sample has hundreds of thousands of distinct CDR3 sequences; roughly 6% are singletons. The sequencing input was naive T cells sorted from blood. The receptors shown here come from a man younger than 35 in good health.

The V call is TRBV7-9, the J call TRBJ1-5; D perhaps matches TRBD1 (5 bases). Per the germline V gene, CDR1 is SEHNR and CDR2 is FQNEAQ (reference sequence). The ends were cut back, 7 bases at V and 2 bases at J, with 15 bases in the middle. CDR3 length: 15 amino acids. The DNA of the CDR3 is TGTGCCAGCACCCCGGGCCGGGACGGCAATCAGCCCCAGCATTTT. Amino acid sequence: CASTPGRDGNQPQHF.

This clonotype was observed at least ten times. The chain uses TRBV24-1 and TRBJ2-1; D is perhaps TRBD1 (6 bases). This CDR3 comprises 16 residues. CDR1 KGHDR and CDR2 SFDVKD come from the germline V gene. V was clipped by 5 bases and J by 4 bases, with 17 bases between them. In nucleotides, the CDR3 is TGTGCCACCAGTGCTTCCGGTCGGACAGCTTACAATGAGCAGTTCTTC. The encoded protein is CATSASGRTAYNEQFF.

The CDR3 is CASSVRRSYEQYF. CDR3 coding DNA: TGTGCCAGCAGCGTTCGACGGTCCTACGAGCAGTACTTC. The chain combines TRBV5-8 with TRBJ2-7; D is uncertain. CDR1 SGHTS and CDR2 YDEGEE come from the germline V gene. This CDR3 has 13 residues. Trimming took off 4 bases at V and 1 base at J, with 9 bases between the two ends.

In its sample, this clonotype was seen many times. The CDR3 sequence is CASSPRDQPQHF. In DNA, the CDR3 is TGTGCCAGCAGTCCTCGGGATCAGCCCCAGCATTTT. The chain joins TRBV6-2 or TRBV6-3 to TRBJ1-5; D is undetermined. The V gene's germline CDR1 is MNHEY and CDR2 SVGEGT. Between the trimmed V and J ends, which lost 5 bases and 5 bases, there was a span of 7 bases. The CDR3 has 12 amino acids.

The chain carries TRBV29-1 and TRBJ2-5; TRBD2 agrees at 9 bases. This CDR3 contains 13 residues. Germline assignment: CDR1 SQVTM and CDR2 ANQGSEA. The J segment lost 6 bases and the V segment lost 5 bases, leaving 7 bases of the junction unmatched. For the CDR3, the DNA is TGCAGCGTTAGGCCTAGCGGGAAAAAGACCCAGTACTTC. It specifies CSVRPSGKKTQYF.

This clonotype was detected a few times. V is TRBV11-1 and J is TRBJ1-1; no firm D call. The V gene lost 1 base and the J gene lost 0 bases, with 9 bases spanning the gap. This CDR3 is 15 amino acids long. Germline V gene data show CDR1 as SGHAT and CDR2 as FQDESV (reference sequence). The CDR3 nucleotides read TGTGCCAGCAGCTTAGGCGCCCTAGTGAACACTGAAGCTTTCTTT. Translated: CASSLGALVNTEAFF.

The rearrangement links TRBV29-1 to TRBJ2-1, with 7 bases lining up with TRBD2. CDR3 length: 13 amino acids. Germline V gene data show CDR1 as SQVTM and CDR2 as ANQGSEA. The V segment lost 7 bases and the J segment 9 bases; nucleotides outside the gene matches: 12. The CDR3 DNA sequence: TGCAGCGGGAGCGGGATACGGTATAGTGAGCAGTTCTTC. Amino acid sequence: CSGSGIRYSEQFF.

A remark on this clonotype: Just one base apart from a much larger clone, this may be a read error. The V gene is TRBV29-1, the J gene TRBJ1-2, with 10 bases matching TRBD1. The ends lost 3 bases at V and 4 bases at J; junction bases unmatched: 2. The CDR3 spans 13 residues. The germline gives CDR1 SQVTM, CDR2 ANQGSEA. The CDR3 DNA reads TGCAGCGTTGAGGGACAGGGGAGCTATGGCTACACCTTC. It encodes CSVEGQGSYGYTF. Drawing the rest from reference TRBV29-1 and TRBJ1-2, the complete variable domain is SAVISQKPSRDICQRGTSLTIQCQVDSQVTMMFWYRQQPGQSLTLIATANQGSEATYESGFVIDKFPISRPNLTFSTLTVSNMSPEDSSIYLCSVEGQGSYGYTFGSGTRLTVV.

This clonotype was counted many times. The chain combines TRBV29-1 with TRBJ2-5; D is perhaps TRBD1 (5 bases). V gave up 6 bases and J gave up 4 bases, with 18 bases separating them. CDR1 SQVTM and CDR2 ANQGSEA come from the germline V gene. The CDR3 covers 14 residues. The CDR3 region has the DNA TGCAGCGTCCGGACATGGAAAGAAGGAGAGACCCAGTACTTC. This codes for CSVRTWKEGETQYF.

This clonotype was seen only a few times. The rearrangement links TRBV5-1 to TRBJ2-2; 12 bases agree with TRBD2. V lost 4 bases, J lost 1 base, and 5 bases stayed unmatched. Germline V gives CDR1 SGHRS, CDR2 YFSETQ. CDR3 length: 17 amino acids. CDR3 region: CASSNPGLAGNTGELFF. The CDR3 DNA reads TGCGCCAGCAGCAACCCGGGACTAGCGGGGAACACCGGGGAGCTGTTTTTT.

This clonotype was observed at least ten times. J is TRBJ2-3 and V is TRBV7-2; 9 nucleotides align to TRBD2. Germline V lookup: CDR1 SGHTA, CDR2 FQGNSA. The CDR3 is 17 amino acids. V gave up 1 base and J gave up 2 bases; unmatched junction bases: 7. DNA for the CDR3: TGTGCCAGCAGCTTAGTAGCTAGCGGGGTGCCCACAGATACGCAGTATTTT. Protein product: CASSLVASGVPTDTQYF.

This clonotype was seen repeatedly, ten times or more. The chain links TRBV7-2 to TRBJ1-1; D gene uncertain. The V end lost 6 bases, the J end lost 1 base, and 12 bases lay between the germline ends. This CDR3 region has 14 residues. The germline V gene has CDR1 SGHTA and CDR2 FQGNSA. CDR3: CASSHVTRNTEAFF. The CDR3 region has the DNA TGTGCCAGCAGTCACGTGACTCGGAACACTGAAGCTTTCTTT.